This TCR beta chain was documented in a study of blood T cells in healthy people across ages. Findings of the study overall: Per million T cells, TCR beta diversity dropped about linearly as age rose.

Alongside a J-beta primer mix, a sample-barcoded 5' primer served in a second PCR lasting about 6 to 11 cycles. Each CDR3 protein is one row after TCRdb ran MiXCR on the 5' RACE reads. The sample shows 700,000 to 950,000 distinct CDR3 sequences, more than 40% of them seen only once. Notes on this clonotype: What it binds is not known.

Sample donors were healthy Caucasian individuals that came from Russia, aged 6 to 90. The sequence derives from a woman between 55 and 75 years old in good health. Sequenced: blood.

The CDR3 here is CASSPSWLDEQYF. The CDR3 nucleotides are TGTGCCAGCAGCCCTTCGTGGCTAGACGAGCAGTACTTC. The chain links TRBV7-3 to TRBJ2-7; D unclear. The CDR3 contains 13 residues. The germline V gene has CDR1 SGHTA and CDR2 FQGTGA. Deletions cut 5 bases from V and 5 bases from J, with 13 bases between.